This T cell receptor (beta chain) was observed in a study of T cell repertoires in cytomegalovirus infection. TCRdb itself ran the reads through MiXCR, one entry per CDR3 protein. This table has roughly 640,000 distinct CDR3 sequences, about 24% appearing once. This clonotype was found many times. Its antigen is as yet unknown. Findings and limits, study-wide: Dominating the ex vivo response were TCR beta clonotypes that were CMV-specific and HLA-C-restricted. Cumulative frequency (of public TCR beta family members) identified carriers of CMV plus the relevant HLA.

This CDR3 region has 15 residues. V lost 1 base to trimming and J lost 6 bases; unmatched junction nucleotides: 6. CDR1 and CDR2 (germline): SGHVS, FNYEAQ. What was sequenced was CD8+ T cells from PBMCs. The TCR comes from a human donor in good health (CMV status not recorded). Some clones in this sample may be carry-over from other donors' samples. This chain links TRBV7-6 with TRBJ2-7; 10 positions agree with TRBD1. CDR3 in amino acids: CASSLGRQGAIEQYF. CDR3 DNA: TGTGCCAGCAGCTTAGGGAGACAGGGGGCGATCGAGCAGTACTTC.